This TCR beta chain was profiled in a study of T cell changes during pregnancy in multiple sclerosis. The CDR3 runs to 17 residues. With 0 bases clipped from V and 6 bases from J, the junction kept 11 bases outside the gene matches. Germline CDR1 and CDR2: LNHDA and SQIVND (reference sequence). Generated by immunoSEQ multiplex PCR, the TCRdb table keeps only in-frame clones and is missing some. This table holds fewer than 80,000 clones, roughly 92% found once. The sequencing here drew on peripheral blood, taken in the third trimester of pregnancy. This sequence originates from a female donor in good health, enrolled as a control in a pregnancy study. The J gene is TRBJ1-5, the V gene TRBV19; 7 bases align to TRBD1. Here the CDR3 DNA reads TGTGCCAGTAGTATAGATCCGGGGCAGGGGGTTGGTCAGCCCCAGCATTTT. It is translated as CASSIDPGQGVGQPQHF.